Listed below are T cell receptor beta chains from one sample, sequenced in a study of blood T cell repertoires in COVID-19. The table came from immunoSEQ multiplex PCR; TCRdb's copy has only in-frame clones and leaves some out. The sample yields 240,000 or so clones, about four fifths seen once. The specimen was peripheral blood. Receptors were obtained from a woman younger than 35 with acute or convalescent COVID-19. CDR3s include the opening cysteine and the closing phenylalanine or tryptophan. A D gene is named only where the DNA matches it firmly. Not all rows give a size; the values are once, few, many and, for expanded clones, a class.

CDR3 length	V gene	clone size	D gene	J gene	CDR3 DNA	CDR3 protein
17	TRBV30	.	TRBD2	TRBJ2-3	TGTGCCTGGAGTGTCCGACTAGCGAGCCGAGGGGCAGATACGCAGTATTTT	CAWSVRLASRGADTQYF
15	TRBV2	.	TRBD2	TRBJ2-7	TGTGCCAGCAGTGATTGGAGCGGGAGGTCCAACGAGCAGTACTTC	CASSDWSGRSNEQYF
13	TRBV28	.	TRBD1	TRBJ1-1	TGTGCCAGCAAGGACAGGGGGTTCACTGAAGCTTTCTTT	CASKDRGFTEAFF
15	TRBV6-5	few	TRBD1	TRBJ1-4	TGTGCCAGCAAGTTGGGGCAGGGGGCAGAGGAAAAACTGTTTTTT	CASKLGQGAEEKLFF
19	TRBV5-4	.	TRBD2	TRBJ2-1	TGTGCCAGCAGCCGAGGACTAGCGGGAGGGCGGAGCTCCTACAATGAGCAGTTCTTC	CASSRGLAGGRSSYNEQFF
8	TRBV12-3/TRBV12-4	.	.	TRBJ2-3	TGTGCCAGCAGCCCCTTTGTTTTT	CASSPFVF
16	TRBV6-5	.	.	TRBJ1-4	TGTGCCAGCAGTTACTCTGCGGCGGCATGGAATGAAAAACTGTTTTTT	CASSYSAAAWNEKLFF
16	TRBV11-3	.	.	TRBJ2-7	TGTGCCAGCAGCTACCCGGGGGGACAGGCCGACTACGAGCAGTACTTC	CASSYPGGQADYEQYF
14	TRBV4-1	few	TRBD2	TRBJ2-1	TGCGCCAGCAGCCAGGGACTAGCCAACAATGAGCAGTTCTTC	CASSQGLANNEQFF
15	TRBV14	few	TRBD1	TRBJ2-7	TGTGCCAGCAGCCACGACGCTCAGGGGGCCTACGAGCAGTACTTC	CASSHDAQGAYEQYF
16	TRBV7-2	.	.	TRBJ1-2	TGTGCCAGCAGCGTATTCTCGGCAGGGTACGACTATGGCTACACCTTC	CASSVFSAGYDYGYTF
15	TRBV5-6	.	.	TRBJ2-1	TGTGCCAGCAGCTTGGGACTAACCACCTACAATGAGCAGTTCTTC	CASSLGLTTYNEQFF
13	TRBV20-1	.	TRBD2	TRBJ2-7	TGCAGTGCTAGTCGGGCGGGAGTGTACGAGCAGTACTTC	CSASRAGVYEQYF
16	TRBV18	.	.	TRBJ2-2	TGTGCCAGCTCACGAGAGAATAGCGTCAACACCGGGGAGCTGTTTTTT	CASSRENSVNTGELFF
15	TRBV6-5	.	.	TRBJ1-1	TGTGCCAGCAGTTACTCGGCAGGGTCAGGCACTGAAGCTTTCTTT	CASSYSAGSGTEAFF
19	TRBV7-6	.	TRBD2	TRBJ2-3	TGTGCCAGCAGCTTACTCCATGGACTAGCGGGAGGACCCATGGATACGCAGTATTTT	CASSLLHGLAGGPMDTQYF
14	TRBV28	.	.	TRBJ2-1	TGTGCCAGCAGTTTTCGGTCAGGGTTCAATGAGCAGTTCTTC	CASSFRSGFNEQFF
13	TRBV7-2	.	.	TRBJ2-4	TGTGCCACCCTCCAGGGTATCGAAAACATTCAGTACTTC	CATLQGIENIQYF
12	TRBV7-8	.	.	TRBJ2-7	TGTGCCAGCAGCGAGACACTCTACGAGCAGTACTTC	CASSETLYEQYF
16	TRBV6-5	.	.	TRBJ1-1	TGTGCCAGCAGTTACCAAATGTGGGGGCCGAACACTGAAGCTTTCTTT	CASSYQMWGPNTEAFF
14	TRBV5-4	few	TRBD1	TRBJ1-4	TGTGCCAGCAGCCAACAGGGGGCTGTTGAAAAACTGTTTTTT	CASSQQGAVEKLFF
15	TRBV25-1	.	.	TRBJ1-1	TGTGCCAGCAGTGAATTCACAGGACCGAACACTGAAGCTTTCTTT	CASSEFTGPNTEAFF
14	TRBV11-1	.	.	TRBJ2-3	TGTGCCAGCAGCTTAGGGTGGCAGACAGATACGCAGTATTTT	CASSLGWQTDTQYF
14	TRBV19	few	.	TRBJ2-3	TGTGCCAGTAGTGGGGTAGCGGACACAGATACGCAGTATTTT	CASSGVADTDTQYF
19	TRBV19	once	TRBD1	TRBJ1-4	TGTGCCAGGATAAAGCGACAGGGTACAACAAGGGAGACTAATGAAAAACTGTTTTTT	CARIKRQGTTRETNEKLFF
16	TRBV7-9	.	.	TRBJ2-5	TGTGCCAGCAGTCCGAGGGACGGGAGTTTTCAAGAGACCCAGTACTTC	CASSPRDGSFQETQYF
19	TRBV5-6	many	TRBD1	TRBJ2-2	TGTGCCAGCAGCTCAAGACAGGGGGCGTGGGAGGGCCTGGCCGGGGAGCTGTTTTTT	CASSSRQGAWEGLAGELFF
13	TRBV3-1/TRBV3-2	.	.	TRBJ2-7	TGTGCCAGCAGCCCAGGACTTAACTACGAGCAGTACTTC	CASSPGLNYEQYF
13	TRBV5-4	.	TRBD1	TRBJ1-2	TGTGCCAGCAGCTCGGGGACAGGGAATGGCTACACCTTC	CASSSGTGNGYTF
14	TRBV14	.	TRBD1	TRBJ1-1	TGTGCCAGCAGCGGTCAGGGGGGGAACACTGAAGCTTTCTTT	CASSGQGGNTEAFF
12	TRBV18	.	.	TRBJ2-3	TGTGCCAGCTCACGGCGCACAGATACGCAGTATTTT	CASSRRTDTQYF
14	TRBV6-5	.	TRBD1	TRBJ1-1	TGTGCCAGCAGTTGGACAGGGGGCGGCACTGAAGCTTTCTTT	CASSWTGGGTEAFF
17	TRBV4-3	.	TRBD2	TRBJ2-3	TGCGCCAGCAGCCAAGAGGGGCCTAGCGGGAGTTCAGATACGCAGTATTTT	CASSQEGPSGSSDTQYF
14	TRBV27	few	.	TRBJ1-3	TGTGCCAGCAGTGGGACTGTCTCTGGAAACACCATATATTTT	CASSGTVSGNTIYF
13	TRBV28	.	.	TRBJ2-3	TGTGCCAGCAGTCTGGGGGGAAAAGATACGCAGTATTTT	CASSLGGKDTQYF
16	TRBV6-1	once	.	TRBJ1-6	TGTGCCAGCAGTGAATACGTCCAGGGGTTGAATTCACCCCTCCACTTT	CASSEYVQGLNSPLHF
17	TRBV5-1	.	TRBD2	TRBJ2-1	TGCGCCAGCAGCAAAGGGACTAGCGGGACCTCCTACAATGAGCAGTTCTTC	CASSKGTSGTSYNEQFF
13	TRBV12-3/TRBV12-4	.	.	TRBJ1-5	TGTGCCAGCAGTTCCCGGGGTAATCAGCCCCAGCATTTT	CASSSRGNQPQHF
18	TRBV7-9	.	.	TRBJ2-1	TGTGCCAGCAGCTTAGCGGGGGCCGACGCAGGCCAATACAATGAGCAGTTCTTC	CASSLAGADAGQYNEQFF
13	TRBV6-5	.	.	TRBJ1-1	TGTGCCAGCAGTTTAGGGGTGGCCACTGAAGCTTTCTTT	CASSLGVATEAFF
15	TRBV27	.	TRBD1	TRBJ1-2	TGTGCCAGCAGTTCGCGGAAAACAGGGGTGAATGGCTACACCTTC	CASSSRKTGVNGYTF
21	TRBV9	.	TRBD2	TRBJ2-5	TGTGCCAGCAGCGGCGGCCGTCCTACTAGCGGGAGCAAGGGCCCAAGAGAGACCCAGTACTTC	CASSGGRPTSGSKGPRETQYF
13	TRBV10-1	.	.	TRBJ2-7	TGCGCCAGCAGTGAAAACCTACCCATGGAGCAGTACTTC	CASSENLPMEQYF
14	TRBV9	.	TRBD1	TRBJ1-2	TGTGCCAGCAGCGTAGACGCAGGGGGCTATGGCTACACCTTC	CASSVDAGGYGYTF
15	TRBV27	few	TRBD2	TRBJ2-3	TGTGCCAGCAGATCCGGGACTACCTCCACAGATACGCAGTATTTT	CASRSGTTSTDTQYF
15	TRBV4-3	.	TRBD2	TRBJ2-5	TGCGCCAGCAGCCAAGATTTTCTCGGGGGGGAGACCCAGTACTTC	CASSQDFLGGETQYF
15	TRBV5-6	.	.	TRBJ2-7	TGTGCCAGCAGCCCTACAGCACCGTTTTCCTACGAGCAGTACTTC	CASSPTAPFSYEQYF
14	TRBV19	.	.	TRBJ1-6	TGTGCCACCAAGAACAGGGTCGGAAATTCACCCCTCCACTTT	CATKNRVGNSPLHF
15	TRBV5-1	.	TRBD2	TRBJ2-1	TGCGCCAGCACCTTGACTAGCGGGGGGAACAATGAGCAGTTCTTC	CASTLTSGGNNEQFF
16	TRBV7-2	.	.	TRBJ1-4	TGTGCCAGCAGCTTAGACGGGGGGGCGACTAATGAAAAACTGTTTTTT	CASSLDGGATNEKLFF
17	TRBV27	.	TRBD1	TRBJ1-2	TGTGCCAGCAGTCGGTGGACAGGTAGTTTGGAGAACTATGGCTACACCTTC	CASSRWTGSLENYGYTF
16	TRBV3-1/TRBV3-2	.	TRBD1	TRBJ2-2	TGTGCCAGCAGCCGAAGGGGGACAGCGAACACCGGGGAGCTGTTTTTT	CASSRRGTANTGELFF
15	TRBV30	.	TRBD1	TRBJ2-2	TGTGCCTGGAGTCTTTGGGACAGGGGGTCCGGGGAGCTGTTTTTT	CAWSLWDRGSGELFF
15	TRBV6-5	.	TRBD1	TRBJ2-3	TGTGCCAGCAGTTATGGCAGGGGGCGAGCAGATACGCAGTATTTT	CASSYGRGRADTQYF
19	TRBV6-2/TRBV6-3	.	.	TRBJ2-7	TGTGCCAGCAGTTACTCGATCTTTTATCGCAAAAGCCTCGTCCACGAGCAGTACTTC	CASSYSIFYRKSLVHEQYF
12	TRBV6-5	few	.	TRBJ1-2	TGTGCCAGCAGTTCGAACAGGGTTGGCTACACCTTC	CASSSNRVGYTF
15	TRBV27	.	TRBD2	TRBJ2-5	TGTGCCAGCACGGCTAGCGGGGGATGGGGAGAGACCCAGTACTTC	CASTASGGWGETQYF